These T cell receptor beta chains were read from a single sample in a study of blood T cell repertoires in COVID-19. Profiled with immunoSEQ multiplex PCR; TCRdb holds only in-frame clones, not every one. The sample includes about 20,000 clones, 85% to 90% seen only once; the top ten take approximately 11%. Material: peripheral blood. The receptor set was obtained from a human donor in a cohort sampled during active COVID-19. Each CDR3 is given with its conserved first and last residue. Fields, in order: CDR3 length, clone size, D gene, J gene, V gene, CDR3 protein, CDR3 DNA. D genes are given only for firm matches. The size field is filled for only some rows; it gives once, few, many or a size class.

length: 15
size: -
D: -
J: TRBJ1-6
V: TRBV6-5
CDR3: CASSHPEAYNSPLHF
DNA: TGTGCCAGCAGTCATCCAGAAGCCTATAATTCACCCCTCCACTTT

length: 15
size: -
D: TRBD2
J: TRBJ2-7
V: TRBV28
CDR3: CASSLRGLAGGGQYF
DNA: TGTGCCAGCAGTCTTAGGGGACTAGCGGGAGGAGGGCAGTACTTC

length: 14
size: -
D: TRBD2
J: TRBJ2-7
V: TRBV5-1
CDR3: CASSFGGVYYEQYF
DNA: TGCGCCAGCAGCTTTGGGGGGGTCTACTACGAGCAGTACTTC

length: 15
size: -
D: TRBD1
J: TRBJ2-5
V: TRBV28
CDR3: CASSLGQGVQETQYF
DNA: TGTGCCAGCAGTTTGGGACAGGGAGTCCAAGAGACCCAGTACTTC

length: 14
size: -
D: TRBD2
J: TRBJ2-7
V: TRBV28
CDR3: CASSRSGISYEQYF
DNA: TGTGCCAGCAGCCGTAGCGGGATTTCCTACGAGCAGTACTTC

length: 15
size: -
D: TRBD1
J: TRBJ1-2
V: TRBV25-1
CDR3: CASSERGTGNYGYTF
DNA: TGTGCCAGCAGTGAAAGGGGGACAGGGAACTATGGCTACACCTTC

length: 15
size: -
D: -
J: TRBJ1-6
V: TRBV6-5
CDR3: CASSFGIGDNSPLHF
DNA: TGTGCCAGCAGTTTTGGAATCGGGGATAATTCACCCCTCCACTTT

length: 13
size: medium-sized
D: -
J: TRBJ2-3
V: TRBV25-1
CDR3: CASSEYPTDTQYF
DNA: TGTGCCAGCAGTGAATACCCTACAGATACGCAGTATTTT

length: 14
size: -
D: TRBD2
J: TRBJ2-3
V: TRBV7-3
CDR3: CASSPGGAGGTQYF
DNA: TGTGCCAGCAGCCCGGGAGGGGCAGGCGGTACGCAGTATTTT

length: 14
size: -
D: TRBD2
J: TRBJ2-7
V: TRBV5-4
CDR3: CASSLMTSGDEQYF
DNA: TGTGCCAGCAGCTTGATGACTAGCGGCGACGAGCAGTACTTC

length: 15
size: few
D: TRBD1
J: TRBJ2-2
V: TRBV4-2
CDR3: CASSPGTGEAGELFF
DNA: TGTGCCAGCAGCCCCGGGACAGGGGAGGCCGGGGAGCTGTTTTTT

length: 12
size: -
D: -
J: TRBJ2-3
V: TRBV10-3
CDR3: CAIRSSSDTQYF
DNA: TGTGCCATCAGGAGTAGTTCAGATACGCAGTATTTT

length: 12
size: -
D: -
J: TRBJ1-1
V: TRBV28
CDR3: CASARTYSEAFF
DNA: TGTGCCAGCGCTCGGACTTACTCGGAAGCTTTCTTT

length: 15
size: -
D: -
J: TRBJ1-5
V: TRBV6-6
CDR3: CASSYSEQGTQPQHF
DNA: TGTGCCAGCAGTTACTCGGAGCAGGGCACTCAGCCCCAGCATTTT

length: 14
size: -
D: -
J: TRBJ1-1
V: TRBV6-5
CDR3: CASSYDPVNTEAFF
DNA: TGTGCCAGCAGTTATGATCCGGTTAACACTGAAGCTTTCTTT

length: 20
size: -
D: -
J: TRBJ1-5
V: TRBV6-2/TRBV6-3
CDR3: CASSYAPRAGPLYSNQPQHF
DNA: TGTGCCAGCAGTTACGCCCCCCGGGCAGGGCCCCTTTATAGCAATCAGCCCCAGCATTTT

length: 11
size: -
D: TRBD1
J: TRBJ2-5
V: TRBV20-1
CDR3: CSAGTGGTQYF
DNA: TGCAGTGCTGGTACAGGGGGGACCCAGTACTTC